The 24 T cell receptor beta chains listed next were all sequenced from one sample in a study of shared clonotypes between healthy human individuals. The table came from immunoSEQ multiplex PCR; TCRdb's copy has only in-frame clones and leaves some out. Here the sample spans approximately 940,000 clones, approximately 76% being singletons. The source material was memory CD4+ T cells sorted from blood. Documented subset: CD45RA-negative fraction. Receptor source: a man younger than 35 in good health.

The J gene is TRBJ2-2, the V gene TRBV5-1; no reliable D call. Germline CDR1 is SGHRS and CDR2 is YFSETQ. This CDR3 contains 17 residues. Trimming pared 0 bases from V and 5 bases from J, leaving 17 bases between. CDR3 bases: TGCGCCAGCAGCTTGGTCCCCCGTGACTCCCTGACCGGGGAGCTGTTTTTT. It yields the protein CASSLVPRDSLTGELFF.

This chain's CDR3 is CASSLEGRMGPTQYF. CDR3 nucleotide sequence: TGTGCCAGCAGCTTAGAAGGACGTATGGGACCCACGCAGTATTTT. This sequence joins TRBV7-3 and TRBJ2-3, with D perhaps matching TRBD1 or TRBD2 (5 bases each). The CDR3 totals 15 residues. V dropped 2 bases and J dropped 9 bases, with 18 bases sitting between them. CDR1 is SGHTA and CDR2 is FQGTGA in the germline V gene. The full variable domain, with the rest looked up from reference TRBV7-3 and TRBJ2-3, is GAGVSQTPSNKVTEKGKYVELRCDPISGHTALYWYRQSLGQGPEFLIYFQGTGAADDSGLPNDRFFAVRPEGSVSTLKIQRTERGDSAVYLCASSLEGRMGPTQYFGPGTRLTVL.

This clone was picked up one time. The chain recombines TRBV25-1 with TRBJ2-5; perhaps TRBD1 as D (7 bases). The ends were cut back, 4 bases at V and 5 bases at J, with 11 bases in the middle. The CDR3 contains 13 residues. Germline V gene lookup returns CDR1 MGHDK and CDR2 SYGVNS. The CDR3 nucleotides are TGTGCCAGCAGTGGCAGGGGGGCTGAGACCCAGTACTTC. Amino acid sequence: CASSGRGAETQYF.

The rearrangement joins TRBV5-6 to TRBJ1-6; tentative D call: TRBD1 (5 bases). The CDR3 contains 14 residues. Trimming pared 2 bases from V and 7 bases from J, leaving 10 bases between. Germline CDR1 SGHDT, CDR2 YYEEEE. The CDR3 DNA reads TGTGCCAGCAGCTTCAGGGAAGGAAATTCACCCCTCCACTTT. It codes for CASSFREGNSPLHF.

A word on this clone: In the same sample, other DNA sequences code for this CDR3. The chain recombines TRBV19 with TRBJ1-3; D is ambiguous. Trimming took off 7 bases at V and 0 bases at J, with 4 bases between the two ends. Germline lookup yields CDR1 LNHDA and CDR2 SQIVND (reference sequence). This CDR3 contains 12 residues. The DNA of the CDR3 is TGTGCCAGTATCAACTCTGGAAACACCATATATTTT. Protein product: CASINSGNTIYF.

J is TRBJ2-5 and V is TRBV6-1; perhaps TRBD2 as D (6 bases). This CDR3 comprises 15 residues. Looked up from germline, CDR1 is MNHNS and CDR2 is SASEGT. V lost 2 bases to trimming and J lost 1 base, with 11 bases between them. The CDR3 reads CASSESRGSQETQYF. CDR3 sequence (DNA): TGTGCCAGCAGTGAATCCCGGGGGAGCCAAGAGACCCAGTACTTC.

This clone has a handful of counts. The chain carries TRBV5-8 and TRBJ2-7; 14 bases are shared with TRBD2. Germline V gives CDR1 SGHTS, CDR2 YDEGEE. V shed 0 bases, J shed 2 bases, and the junction held 4 bases outside the gene matches. The CDR3 is 17 amino acids. The CDR3 is CASSLETSGREAYEQYF. The CDR3 DNA is TGTGCCAGCAGCTTGGAGACTAGCGGGAGGGAAGCCTACGAGCAGTACTTC.

The chain joins TRBV6-6 to TRBJ2-1; D is undetermined. CDR1 MNHNY and CDR2 SVGAGI come from the germline V gene (reference sequence). This CDR3 contains 11 residues. V was trimmed by 4 bases and J by 9 bases, leaving 7 bases between them. The CDR3 coding sequence is TGTGCCAGCAGTTCCCGGGCTGAGCAGTTCTTC. The encoded protein is CASSSRAEQFF.

As concerns this clone: Other nucleotide sequences from this sample produce the same CDR3. CDR3 protein: CSASNNYEQYF. The CDR3 region has the DNA TGCAGTGCTAGCAACAACTACGAGCAGTACTTC. The chain uses TRBV20-1 and TRBJ2-7; D ambiguous. Germline lookup yields CDR1 DFQATT and CDR2 SNEGSKA (reference sequence). Trimming stripped 3 bases from V and 3 bases from J, with 6 bases between. CDR3 length equals 11 residues.

The chain joins TRBV6-5 to TRBJ2-1; 11 nucleotides align to TRBD2. This CDR3 spans 16 amino acids. Germline-derived CDR1 and CDR2 are MNHEY and SVGAGI. Trimming took 0 bases from V and 8 from J; bases not matched to a gene: 6. This CDR3 is CASSYSSLAGGYEQFF. The CDR3 nucleotides read TGTGCCAGCAGTTACTCTTCCCTAGCGGGAGGATATGAGCAGTTCTTC.

The chain links TRBV10-3 to TRBJ2-7; 11 bases match TRBD2. V trimming: 1 base; J trimming: 4 bases; junction bases outside the gene matches: 9. Germline assignment: CDR1 ENHRY and CDR2 SYGVKD. The length of the CDR3 is 17 residues. The chain's CDR3 is CAISEFLAGGRGYEQYF. CDR3 nucleotide sequence: TGTGCCATCAGTGAGTTCCTAGCGGGAGGAAGAGGATACGAGCAGTACTTC.

The V gene is TRBV10-3, the J gene TRBJ2-5, with 10 bases aligning to TRBD2. CDR3 length: 14 residues. V lost 8 bases to trimming and J lost 5 bases; unmatched junction nucleotides: 8. The germline V gene encodes CDR1 ENHRY and CDR2 SYGVKD. CDR3 bases: TGTGCCATCTCGACCGGGACTAGCGAGGAGACCCAGTACTTC. It specifies CAISTGTSEETQYF.

The chain couples TRBV18 to TRBJ2-5; the D gene could be TRBD1 or TRBD2 (5 bases each). This CDR3 spans 14 amino acids. Germline-derived CDR1 and CDR2 are KGHSH and LQKENI. V was shortened by 3 bases and J by 5 bases, with 13 bases between the two germline ends. CDR3 sequence reads: CASSPMRGTETQYF. The CDR3, as DNA: TGTGCCAGCTCACCGATGAGAGGGACGGAGACCCAGTACTTC.

The chain uses TRBV5-1 and TRBJ2-3; no definite D call. Germline V gene data show CDR1 as SGHRS and CDR2 as YFSETQ. V was pared by 0 bases and J by 2 bases, with 10 bases between. CDR3 length equals 15 residues. CDR3 nucleotide sequence: TGCGCCAGCAGCTTGGGCCGGAATCCCACAGATACGCAGTATTTT. Amino acids: CASSLGRNPTDTQYF.

With respect to this clone: Within the sample, other DNA sequences also encode this same CDR3. V is TRBV5-1 and J is TRBJ2-7; 11 nucleotides match TRBD2. CDR1 is SGHRS, CDR2 YFSETQ, per germline. The CDR3 contains 15 residues. With V trimmed by 3 bases and J by 1 base, 3 bases remained unmatched. CDR3 protein: CASSWGLADSYEQYF. For the CDR3, the DNA is TGCGCCAGCAGCTGGGGACTAGCGGATTCCTACGAGCAGTACTTC.

The chain has TRBV19 and TRBJ2-2; D is perhaps TRBD1 or TRBD2 (5 bases each). Germline loops: CDR1 LNHDA, CDR2 SQIVND (reference sequence). Trimming removed 9 bases from V and 3 bases from J, with 14 bases in between. This CDR3 region has 14 residues. The CDR3 loop reads CASHPGRDTGELFF. The CDR3, as DNA: TGTGCCAGCCACCCGGGACGGGACACCGGGGAGCTGTTTTTT.

This clone was seen once. CDR3 coding DNA: TGTGCCAGCAGCTTAAGAGGTAGCGGGGGTTCGGAGCAGTACTTC. This gives the protein CASSLRGSGGSEQYF. The V call is TRBV11-2, the J call TRBJ2-7, with TRBD2 identical over 9 bases. The CDR3 covers 15 residues. Germline V CDR1 and CDR2: SGHAT, FQNNGV. V shed 2 bases, J shed 7 bases, and the junction held 9 bases outside the gene matches.

The J gene is TRBJ1-6, the V gene TRBV6-5, with D hard to call. Germline CDR1 and CDR2: MNHEY and SVGAGI. The CDR3 totals 14 residues. Between the trimmed V and J ends, which lost 5 bases and 5 bases, there was a span of 10 bases. CDR3 DNA sequence: TGTGCCAGCAGTCGGATAACCGATAATTCACCCCTCCACTTT. This encodes CASSRITDNSPLHF.

The chain employs TRBV10-1 and TRBJ2-2; no definite D call. V was trimmed by 5 bases and J by 0 bases, leaving 7 bases between them. The CDR3 extends over 14 amino acids. The germline V gene has CDR1 WNHNN and CDR2 SYGVQD (reference sequence). CDR3 sequence reads: CASSSRSNTGELFF. Here the CDR3 DNA reads TGCGCCAGCAGTAGTAGGTCGAACACCGGGGAGCTGTTTTTT.

The V gene is TRBV6-5, the J gene TRBJ1-1, with D maybe TRBD1 (6 bases). There are 14 residues in the CDR3. Trimming removed 5 bases from V and 11 bases from J, with 21 bases in between. In germline, CDR1 is MNHEY, CDR2 SVGAGI. The CDR3 here is CASSTSGTLLGAFF. Written as DNA, the CDR3 is TGTGCCAGCAGTACGAGCGGGACACTCCTGGGGGCTTTCTTT.

The rearrangement joins TRBV7-9 to TRBJ2-7, with D unresolved. Germline CDR1 and CDR2: SEHNR and FQNEAQ (reference sequence). Trimming shortened V by 2 bases and J by 2 bases, and 10 bases separated the two germline ends. CDR3 length equals 14 residues. CDR3 in amino acids: CASSLNLGTYEQYF. CDR3 sequence (DNA): TGTGCCAGCAGCTTAAACCTCGGAACCTACGAGCAGTACTTC.

V and J are TRBV6-1 and TRBJ2-7; 9 bases line up with TRBD1. Trimming took 7 bases from V and 0 from J; bases not matched to a gene: 4. This CDR3 has 14 residues. The V gene's germline CDR1 is MNHNS and CDR2 SASEGT. The CDR3 coding sequence is TGTGCCAGCACCCGGACAGGGGCCTCCTACGAGCAGTACTTC. Its protein product is CASTRTGASYEQYF.

The CDR3 DNA sequence: TGTGCCAGCAGTTTAATGTCTGGCACCGGGGAGCTGTTTTTT. Residues: CASSLMSGTGELFF. V gene TRBV27 combines with J gene TRBJ2-2, with D unresolved. Germline V gives CDR1 MNHEY, CDR2 SMNVEV (reference sequence). The CDR3 has 14 amino acids. Between the trimmed V and J ends, which lost 2 bases and 4 bases, there was a span of 8 bases.

V and J are TRBV5-1 and TRBJ1-4; 12 positions match TRBD1. Germline V CDR1 and CDR2: SGHRS, YFSETQ. The CDR3 totals 16 residues. J lost 5 bases, V lost 5 bases, and 7 bases had no gene match. The CDR3 nucleotides read TGCGCCAGCAGGCGGGGACAGGGGGCGAACAATGAAAAACTGTTTTTT. Its translation: CASRRGQGANNEKLFF.